This entry features one T cell receptor (beta chain) sequence. Its antigen is currently unknown. Germline V gives CDR1 SGHDN, CDR2 FVKESK. The CDR3 has 12 amino acids. The V and J ends lost 2 bases and 7 bases respectively, with 9 bases between them. This sample stems from a study of post-analysis software for immune sequencing data. Across the whole study: Clinical courses comprised relapsing-remitting, secondary progressive and progressive-relapsing multiple sclerosis. Study-wide points: Same-batch samples co-clustered strongly by F measure. Five or six TRBV segments, TRBV5-6, TRBV5-1 and TRBV20-1 among them, were found more frequent in patients than controls. Compared with controls, patients showed significantly lower normalized Chao1 diversity.

TCR beta cDNA libraries included unique molecular identifiers. Input populations of roughly 1 to 11 million T cells gave rise to about 480,000 cDNA molecules. Using its own MiXCR run on the PCR reads, TCRdb lists one record per CDR3 protein. The sample has fewer than 700,000 distinct CDR3 sequences; roughly 47% are singletons. V usage is TRBV14 and J usage is TRBJ2-7, with D hard to call. The receptor was derived from a girl aged 5-17 years with multiple sclerosis. Sequences were obtained from blood. The CDR3 region has the DNA TGTGCCAGCAGCCAAACCCACCAGGAGCAGTACTTC. Protein product: CASSQTHQEQYF.